This passage covers 21 T cell receptor beta chains from one sample sequenced in a study of beta chain features in type 1 diabetes. The investigators reverse transcribed all of the isolated RNA, so they sequenced expressed TCRB transcripts. Assay: immunoSEQ multiplex PCR; the TCRdb copy retains only in-frame clones and omits some. The sample consists of roughly 500,000 clones, approximately 10% of them appearing once. The sequenced sample was naive CD4+ T cells from blood. The receptors stem from a woman aged 18-29 years in good health.

This clone was seen a few times. The chain links TRBV5-1 to TRBJ2-5, with D perhaps matching TRBD2 (5 bases). V dropped 7 bases and J dropped 7 bases, with 14 bases sitting between them. The CDR3 extends over 12 amino acids. CDR1 and CDR2 (germline): SGHRS, YFSETQ. The CDR3 region has the DNA TGCGCCAGCGCTATGCCCGAGGGGACCCAGTACTTC. Residues: CASAMPEGTQYF.

This clone was detected a few times. The rearrangement uses TRBV4-1 and TRBJ1-1; TRBD1 matches at 7 bases. CDR3 size: 15 residues. V was clipped by 3 bases and J by 1 base; unmatched bases: 5. The V gene's germline CDR1 is MGHRA and CDR2 YSYEKL. The CDR3 DNA sequence: TGCGCCAGCAGCCATACAGGGGCGGGGAACACTGAAGCTTTCTTT. This codes for CASSHTGAGNTEAFF.

The rearrangement uses TRBV6-6 and TRBJ1-3, with D unresolved. The CDR3 is 14 amino acids. Trimming removed 2 bases at V and 0 bases at J, with 5 bases between. The germline V gene has CDR1 MNHNY and CDR2 SVGAGI (reference sequence). The CDR3 nucleotides read TGTGCCAGCAGTTACGGGCCCTCTGGAAACACCATATATTTT. This gives the protein CASSYGPSGNTIYF.

This clone was picked up a small number of times. The chain links TRBV7-2 to TRBJ2-5; D may be TRBD1 (5 bases). Deletions cut 4 bases from V and 1 base from J, with 7 bases between. Germline CDR1 reads SGHTA; CDR2 reads FQGNSA. The CDR3 totals 13 residues. This CDR3 is CASSYRSQETQYF. The CDR3, as DNA: TGTGCCAGCAGCTACAGGTCCCAAGAGACCCAGTACTTC.

This chain joins TRBV29-1 and TRBJ2-1, with 10 bases matching TRBD1. Germline assignment: CDR1 SQVTM and CDR2 ANQGSEA. This CDR3 is built from 16 residues. V trimming: 7 bases; J trimming: 0 bases; junction bases outside the gene matches: 9. In DNA, the CDR3 is TGCAGCGCGGGACAGGGGCCCTTCAGCTCCTACAATGAGCAGTTCTTC. Translating gives CSAGQGPFSSYNEQFF.

This clone was detected a few times. The V and J genes are TRBV7-2 and TRBJ2-4; 9 nucleotides line up with TRBD2. Trimming took 5 bases from V and 5 from J; bases not matched to a gene: 7. The germline gives CDR1 SGHTA, CDR2 FQGNSA. The CDR3 spans 15 residues. CDR3 residues: CASSIRLAEQNIQYF. In DNA form, the CDR3 reads TGTGCCAGCAGCATCAGACTAGCGGAGCAAAACATTCAGTACTTC.

This clone was observed a few times. The chain is built from TRBV2 and TRBJ2-1; D ambiguous. The V end lost 3 bases, the J end lost 4 bases, and 10 bases lay between the germline ends. Germline assignment: CDR1 SNHLY and CDR2 FYNNEI. The CDR3 consists of 14 residues. CDR3 sequence (DNA): TGTGCCAGCAGTGATACCCCACAATACAATGAGCAGTTCTTC. Translated, it gives CASSDTPQYNEQFF. Supplemented by reference TRBV2 and TRBJ2-1, the full variable domain reads EPEVTQTPSHQVTQMGQEVILRCVPISNHLYFYWYRQILGQKVEFLVSFYNNEISEKSEIFDDQFSVERPDGSNFTLKIRSTKLEDSAMYFCASSDTPQYNEQFFGPGTRLTVL.

The CDR3, as DNA: TGTGCCAGCAGCCAAGCTAGCGGTACTAGCACAGATACGCAGTATTTT. Amino acids: CASSQASGTSTDTQYF. The V call is TRBV4-2, the J call TRBJ2-3; 7 bases are shared with TRBD2. The CDR3 length is 16 residues. Germline CDR1 and CDR2: LGHNA and YNFKEQ. V gave up 1 base and J gave up 0 bases; unmatched junction bases: 4.

The rearrangement uses TRBV19 and TRBJ2-4; D is unresolved. With 3 bases removed from V and 4 bases from J, the gap between germline ends came to 4 bases. There are 12 residues in the CDR3. Germline assignment: CDR1 LNHDA and CDR2 SQIVND (reference sequence). The CDR3 here is CASSMQKNIQYF. CDR3 nucleotides: TGTGCCAGTAGTATGCAGAAAAACATTCAGTACTTC.

This clone was seen more than once but under ten times. The genes are TRBV30 and TRBJ2-5, with D uncertain. The V gene lost 3 bases and the J gene lost 4 bases, with 12 bases spanning the gap. This CDR3 region has 13 residues. Germline CDR1 and CDR2: GTSNPN and SVGIG (reference sequence). This CDR3 reads CAWRWGTRETQYF. The DNA for the CDR3 is TGTGCCTGGAGATGGGGAACAAGAGAGACCCAGTACTTC.

This clone was recorded a few times. V is TRBV7-8 and J is TRBJ2-7; D unresolved. The V and J ends lost 4 bases and 3 bases respectively, with 4 bases between them. The CDR3 consists of 11 residues. The V gene's germline CDR1 is SGHVS and CDR2 FQNEAQ. The CDR3 loop is CASSSFYEQYV. The CDR3 coding sequence is TGTGCCAGCAGCTCCTTCTACGAGCAGTACGTC.

This chain connects TRBV7-8 to TRBJ2-1, with D possibly TRBD1 on 6 matching bases. Germline assignment: CDR1 SGHVS and CDR2 FQNEAQ. Trimming left V 5 bases short and J 0 bases short, with 17 bases between. The length of the CDR3 is 17 residues. The CDR3, as DNA: TGTGCCAGCAGCCGAAGGACAACAGGGAGCTCCTACAATGAGCAGTTCTTC. Translating it yields CASSRRTTGSSYNEQFF.

This clone was seen more than once but under ten times. The chain has TRBV9 and TRBJ2-1; D remains ambiguous. V was shortened by 0 bases and J by 4 bases, with 14 bases between the two germline ends. Germline V lookup: CDR1 SGDLS, CDR2 YYNGEE. The CDR3 runs to 16 residues. The DNA for the CDR3 is TGTGCCAGCAGCGTAGGCGGCCTCCAGGCATACAATGAGCAGTTCTTC. Encoded protein: CASSVGGLQAYNEQFF.

This clone occurred a few times. In nucleotides, the CDR3 is TGTGCCAGCCAGAGGGGGACCGGGGAGCTGTTTTTT. Translating gives CASQRGTGELFF. J is TRBJ2-2 and V is TRBV9; weak D call: TRBD1 (6 bases). The CDR3 totals 12 residues. V was clipped by 7 bases and J by 5 bases, with 9 bases between them. Germline CDR1 SGDLS, CDR2 YYNGEE.

This clone was counted between two and nine times. The chain links TRBV7-3 to TRBJ2-2, with D unclear. Germline assignment: CDR1 SGHTA and CDR2 FQGTGA. The CDR3 contains 14 residues. The V end was cut by 5 bases, the J end by 0 bases, with 7 bases between. CDR3 bases: TGTGCCAGCAGCCCCTTCCCGAACACCGGGGAGCTGTTTTTT. This translates into CASSPFPNTGELFF.

A few counts support this clone. V is TRBV29-1 and J is TRBJ1-5; possible D gene TRBD1, 5 bases. This CDR3 contains 14 residues. Germline CDR1 reads SQVTM; CDR2 reads ANQGSEA. The V gene lost 5 bases and the J gene lost 7 bases, with 18 bases spanning the gap. This CDR3 is CSVIMQGPGQPQHF. The CDR3 DNA sequence: TGCAGCGTTATAATGCAGGGTCCCGGCCAGCCCCAGCATTTT. Using reference TRBV29-1 and TRBJ1-5 for the parts outside the CDR3, the full variable domain is SAVISQKPSRDICQRGTSLTIQCQVDSQVTMMFWYRQQPGQSLTLIATANQGSEATYESGFVIDKFPISRPNLTFSTLTVSNMSPEDSSIYLCSVIMQGPGQPQHFGDGTRLSIL.

This clone has a handful of counts. This sequence joins TRBV2 and TRBJ1-2; D gene ambiguous. Trimming pared 5 bases from V and 4 bases from J, leaving 14 bases between. The germline CDR1 and CDR2 sequences are SNHLY and FYNNEI. This CDR3 is built from 14 residues. The CDR3 spells CASSTMGAFYGYTF. CDR3 bases: TGTGCCAGCAGTACGATGGGTGCATTCTATGGCTACACCTTC.

This clone has more than one count but fewer than ten. The chain recombines TRBV7-9 with TRBJ2-7; 7 nucleotides match TRBD1. CDR3 length equals 13 residues. V lost 5 bases and J lost 7; bases outside the gene matches: 8. Germline V gene data show CDR1 as SEHNR and CDR2 as FQNEAQ (reference sequence). The CDR3 is CASSLGGLGEQYF. DNA for the CDR3: TGTGCCAGCAGCCTAGGGGGCCTCGGGGAGCAGTACTTC.

The CDR3 sequence is CASSTGRFPQRDEQFF. CDR3 coding DNA: TGTGCCAGCAGCACTGGGAGGTTCCCCCAACGCGATGAGCAGTTCTTC. The V and J genes are TRBV7-2 and TRBJ2-1; D is perhaps TRBD2 (6 bases). CDR1 is SGHTA, CDR2 FQGNSA, per germline. V was shortened by 5 bases and J by 8 bases, with 22 bases between the two germline ends. The CDR3 spans 16 residues.

This sequence joins TRBV29-1 and TRBJ1-2, with 9 bases lining up with TRBD1. This CDR3 is built from 14 residues. The germline CDR1 and CDR2 sequences are SQVTM and ANQGSEA. The trim removed 5 bases at V and 8 bases at J, leaving 12 bases unmatched. The CDR3 region is CSVTTGTGIFGYTF. DNA for the CDR3: TGCAGCGTTACAACCGGGACAGGGATTTTCGGCTACACCTTC. Drawing the rest from reference TRBV29-1 and TRBJ1-2, the complete variable domain is SAVISQKPSRDICQRGTSLTIQCQVDSQVTMMFWYRQQPGQSLTLIATANQGSEATYESGFVIDKFPISRPNLTFSTLTVSNMSPEDSSIYLCSVTTGTGIFGYTFGSGTRLTVV.

This clone has a handful of counts. J is TRBJ1-5 and V is TRBV28; D gene ambiguous. Trimming took 2 bases from V and 1 from J, leaving 15 bases between them. Germline CDR1 MDHEN, CDR2 SYDVKM. The CDR3 contains 17 residues. CDR3 residues: CASSLNPQPRSNQPQHF. DNA for the CDR3: TGTGCCAGCAGTTTAAACCCCCAGCCGCGGAGCAATCAGCCCCAGCATTTT.